The rows below give T cell receptor beta chains drawn from one sample of a study of lymphopenia after photon versus proton radiotherapy. Clones were sequenced by immunoSEQ multiplex PCR, and TCRdb holds only the in-frame ones, with some missing. The sample lists about 58,000 clones, approximately 88% occurring once. Sequencing used peripheral blood, obtained from a patient treated with proton-based radiotherapy. The source is a man in his 60s with pancreatic cancer. CDR3s include the opening cysteine and the closing phenylalanine or tryptophan. D genes are given only for firm matches.

d_call: NA; v_call: TRBV9; cdr3_aa: CASSVEERVNIQYF
d_call: TRBD1; v_call: TRBV29-1; cdr3_aa: CSVGPDRGRGYTF
d_call: NA; v_call: TRBV4-1; cdr3_aa: CASSQALLPVRNLMNTEAFF
d_call: NA; v_call: TRBV4-2; cdr3_aa: CASSQTQVDSGNTIYF
d_call: TRBD2; v_call: TRBV4-2; cdr3_aa: CASSQETSGVHEQYF
d_call: NA; v_call: TRBV13; cdr3_aa: CASSLLPPLATTPNTQYF
d_call: NA; v_call: TRBV9; cdr3_aa: CASSVGQDINQPQHF
d_call: NA; v_call: TRBV5-4; cdr3_aa: CASKGRLNTEAFF
d_call: NA; v_call: TRBV14; cdr3_aa: CASSERYNEQFF
d_call: TRBD2; v_call: TRBV6-5; cdr3_aa: CAAQDSAGVRQYF
d_call: TRBD1; v_call: TRBV5-4; cdr3_aa: CASSWTTGNNEQFF
d_call: NA; v_call: TRBV30; cdr3_aa: CAWSVRGSSYEQYF
d_call: NA; v_call: TRBV7-2; cdr3_aa: CASSLDWGYGYTF
d_call: TRBD2; v_call: TRBV7-3; cdr3_aa: CASSLGLAGGSGELFF
d_call: NA; v_call: TRBV10-3; cdr3_aa: CAISPRDYNEQFF
d_call: NA; v_call: TRBV29-1; cdr3_aa: CSVFGVYNEQFF
d_call: NA; v_call: TRBV28; cdr3_aa: CASSLVYNEQFF
d_call: NA; v_call: TRBV14; cdr3_aa: CASSPLGADTQYF
d_call: NA; v_call: TRBV6-1; cdr3_aa: CASSDSDPGEQYF
d_call: NA; v_call: TRBV29-1; cdr3_aa: CSAMPNRRTDTQYF
d_call: NA; v_call: TRBV5-1; cdr3_aa: CASSLGWSFTDTQYF
d_call: NA; v_call: TRBV5-4; cdr3_aa: CASSQGLINSPLHF
d_call: TRBD2; v_call: TRBV28; cdr3_aa: CASTGTSGRLNTGELFF
d_call: TRBD2; v_call: TRBV29-1; cdr3_aa: CSVTHGTTAYEQYF
d_call: NA; v_call: TRBV7-3; cdr3_aa: CASSSPDTGSYEQYF
d_call: TRBD2; v_call: TRBV7-6; cdr3_aa: CASSLVREDQQFF
d_call: NA; v_call: TRBV4-1; cdr3_aa: CASSSPGRGNTEAFF
d_call: NA; v_call: TRBV28; cdr3_aa: CASSGVGQPQHF
d_call: TRBD2; v_call: TRBV11-1; cdr3_aa: CASSLEASGTTQYF
d_call: NA; v_call: TRBV10-3; cdr3_aa: CAISSGTNSYEQYF
d_call: NA; v_call: TRBV6-5; cdr3_aa: CASSYSQVNYGYTF
d_call: NA; v_call: TRBV28; cdr3_aa: CASSARQINEKLFF
d_call: NA; v_call: TRBV28; cdr3_aa: CASSAPGTASYEQYF
d_call: TRBD1; v_call: TRBV28; cdr3_aa: CASSFVAGTGVGEKLFF
d_call: NA; v_call: TRBV19; cdr3_aa: CASSIGKNTEAFF
d_call: TRBD2; v_call: TRBV6-5; cdr3_aa: CASSYSNPSGREEQFF
d_call: TRBD2; v_call: TRBV5-8; cdr3_aa: CASSVAGGITGELFF
d_call: NA; v_call: TRBV5-8; cdr3_aa: CASSLSQGNQPQHF
d_call: TRBD2; v_call: TRBV11-2; cdr3_aa: CASSLTRTSIGSYEQYF
d_call: NA; v_call: TRBV2; cdr3_aa: CASMGHNNQPQHF
d_call: NA; v_call: TRBV18; cdr3_aa: CASSPGLVETQYF
d_call: TRBD1; v_call: TRBV29-1; cdr3_aa: CSVAGTEKGRSTEAFF
d_call: TRBD1; v_call: TRBV9; cdr3_aa: CASSVGGGINEKLFF
d_call: NA; v_call: TRBV6-5; cdr3_aa: CASSKGGYEQYF
d_call: NA; v_call: TRBV27; cdr3_aa: CASSLGDRDGYTF
d_call: NA; v_call: TRBV28; cdr3_aa: CASSRASNTGELFF
d_call: TRBD1; v_call: TRBV4-3; cdr3_aa: CASSQEGDRAYEQYF
d_call: NA; v_call: TRBV7-9; cdr3_aa: CASSQTGNIQYF
d_call: NA; v_call: TRBV20-1; cdr3_aa: CSAPPDYGYTF
d_call: TRBD1; v_call: TRBV5-1; cdr3_aa: CASSPGQGAGELFF
d_call: NA; v_call: TRBV5-1; cdr3_aa: CASSGVAANYEQYF
d_call: NA; v_call: TRBV7-2; cdr3_aa: CASSLGIDFETQYF
d_call: NA; v_call: TRBV2; cdr3_aa: CASTRTKETQYF
d_call: NA; v_call: TRBV6-4; cdr3_aa: CASSDFVFTGELFF
d_call: TRBD2; v_call: TRBV28; cdr3_aa: CATKPGLADRAYEQYF